Following are 26 T cell receptor beta chains from one sample sequenced in a study of response to subunit inactivated influenza vaccine. TCRdb fed the RT-PCR reads into MiXCR, producing one record per CDR3 protein. The sample yields around 320,000 distinct CDR3 sequences, about 20% seen once. The sequencing here drew on PBMCs from blood, taken less than 22 months after vaccination. The origin of the receptors is a man between 50 and 70 years old who received an inactivated influenza vaccine.

This chain links TRBV28 with TRBJ1-1; 7 bases are shared with TRBD1. Germline lookup yields CDR1 MDHEN and CDR2 SYDVKM. Unmatched junction bases numbered 12, after V lost 6 bases and J lost 11 bases. The CDR3 extends over 13 amino acids. CDR3 nucleotides: TGTGCCAGCAGCCAATCTTCCCAGGGGGGGGCTTTCTTT. Protein: CASSQSSQGGAFF.

The chain employs TRBV11-2 and TRBJ1-4; 10 nucleotides agree with TRBD1. J lost 7 bases, V lost 2 bases, and 7 bases had no gene match. The CDR3 has 16 amino acids. Germline loops: CDR1 SGHAT, CDR2 FQNNGV. CDR3 nucleotide sequence: TGTGCCAGCAGCTTAACGATGGGACAGGGGAGTGAAAAACTGTTTTTT. Residues: CASSLTMGQGSEKLFF. Full variable domain (outside the CDR3, taken from reference TRBV11-2 and TRBJ1-4): EAGVAQSPRYKIIEKRQSVAFWCNPISGHATLYWYQQILGQGPKLLIQFQNNGVVDDSQLPKDRFSAERLKGVDSTLKIQPAKLEDSAVYLCASSLTMGQGSEKLFFGSGTQLSVL.

This chain links TRBV7-8 with TRBJ2-2; possibly TRBD1 for D (6 bases). CDR3 length equals 16 residues. Per germline, CDR1 SGHVS and CDR2 FQNEAQ. With 1 base removed from V and 2 bases from J, the gap between germline ends came to 11 bases. The CDR3 loop is CASSLETGYNTGELFF. In nucleotides, the CDR3 is TGTGCCAGCAGCTTAGAGACAGGTTACAACACCGGGGAGCTGTTTTTT.

This chain links TRBV7-9 with TRBJ2-7, with unresolved D. Germline CDR1 is SEHNR and CDR2 is FQNEAQ (reference sequence). V shed 1 base and J shed 1 base, with 11 bases lying between them. This CDR3 region has 15 residues. The CDR3 is CASSLDYSLSYEQYF. The CDR3 DNA is TGTGCCAGCAGCTTAGATTACTCCCTTTCCTACGAGCAGTACTTC.

V is TRBV24-1 and J is TRBJ2-1; 8 bases match TRBD1. V dropped 0 bases and J dropped 8; count of bases not matched to a gene: 5. The CDR3 loop spans 15 amino acids. Germline CDR1 is KGHDR and CDR2 is SFDVKD. CDR3 nucleotide sequence: TGTGCCACCAGTGATTTGAACAGGGGGGTTCATGAGCAGTTCTTC. Its protein is CATSDLNRGVHEQFF.

This clonotype came up a few times. This chain links TRBV7-9 with TRBJ1-1; D gene uncertain. Trimming took off 5 bases at V and 5 bases at J, with 9 bases between the two ends. Germline V gene data show CDR1 as SEHNR and CDR2 as FQNEAQ (reference sequence). This CDR3 region has 12 residues. The CDR3 nucleotides read TGTGCCAGCAGCGCGCTCAGTACTGAAGCTTTCTTT. This sequence encodes CASSALSTEAFF.

This clonotype came up a few times. The chain uses TRBV6-1 and TRBJ1-2, with D possibly TRBD1 on 5 matching bases. CDR3 length: 14 residues. With 1 base removed from V and 4 bases from J, the gap between germline ends came to 10 bases. CDR1 and CDR2 from the germline V gene are MNHNS and SASEGT. This CDR3 is CASSEGGMGYGYTF. For the CDR3, the DNA is TGTGCCAGCAGTGAAGGGGGCATGGGCTATGGCTACACCTTC.

This clonotype was found a few times. The V gene is TRBV6-2 or TRBV6-3, the J gene TRBJ2-7; 7 nucleotides agree with TRBD2. After removal of 2 bases from V and 0 bases from J, the junction contained 7 bases not matched to a gene. CDR1 and CDR2 from the germline V gene are MNHEY and SVGEGT. CDR3 size: 16 residues. The CDR3 sequence: CASSYHLGRSSYEQYF. The CDR3 bases are TGTGCCAGCAGTTACCATCTCGGGAGGAGCTCCTACGAGCAGTACTTC.

A few counts support this clonotype. The chain recombines TRBV12-3 or TRBV12-4 with TRBJ2-4, with D tentatively TRBD1 (5 bases). The CDR3 loop spans 13 amino acids. The V and J ends lost 2 bases and 8 bases respectively, with 10 bases between them. The CDR3 region is CASSLKGWDIQYF. Written as DNA, the CDR3 is TGTGCCAGCAGTTTAAAGGGGTGGGACATTCAGTACTTC.

The chain combines TRBV5-1 with TRBJ1-1; D not resolved. V lost 2 bases and J lost 3, with 11 bases in between. The CDR3 has 14 residues. Germline V gives CDR1 SGHRS, CDR2 YFSETQ. CDR3 bases: TGCGCCAGCAGCTTTGATCTCGGAGACACTGAAGCTTTCTTT. It specifies CASSFDLGDTEAFF.

V gene TRBV24-1 combines with J gene TRBJ2-1; 11 bases agree with TRBD1. This CDR3 spans 17 amino acids. In germline, CDR1 is KGHDR, CDR2 SFDVKD. V was pared by 5 bases and J by 9 bases, with 14 bases of the junction left unmatched. The CDR3 bases are TGTGCCACCAGTGCCCCACCCGGACAGGGGGCGGCTGGTGAGCAGTTCTTC. It yields the protein CATSAPPGQGAAGEQFF.

There are a few counts of this clonotype. The chain combines TRBV6-2 or TRBV6-3 with TRBJ1-5, with 7 bases fitting TRBD1. There are 16 residues in the CDR3. The V gene end was trimmed by 10 bases and the J gene end by 3 bases; junction bases not matched to a gene: 15. CDR1 and CDR2 (germline): MNHEY, SVGEGT. This chain's CDR3 is CATLPRQGVYNQPQHF. For the CDR3, the DNA is TGTGCCACCCTACCTAGACAGGGAGTTTACAATCAGCCCCAGCATTTT.

This clonotype was counted only a few times. The J gene is TRBJ1-2, the V gene TRBV24-1, with a tentative D call TRBD1 (5 bases). Germline CDR1 is KGHDR and CDR2 is SFDVKD. Deletions cut 2 bases from V and 8 bases from J, with 35 bases between. This CDR3 is 21 amino acids long. The CDR3 DNA is TGTGCCACCAGTGATTCTTTCACCTTCCGGGGACCGACAAAGAATTATGTGGGCTACACCTTC. Translation gives CATSDSFTFRGPTKNYVGYTF.

V and J are TRBV5-4 and TRBJ1-1; D is ambiguous. Germline V gene lookup returns CDR1 SGHNT and CDR2 YYREEE (reference sequence). CDR3 length: 14 amino acids. Trimming removed 4 bases at V and 5 bases at J, with 15 bases between. CDR3 in amino acids: CASSLGEVGTEAFF. The DNA of the CDR3 is TGTGCCAGCAGCCTCGGGGAAGTCGGGACTGAAGCTTTCTTT. Full variable domain (missing parts from reference TRBV5-4 and TRBJ1-1): ETGVTQSPTHLIKTRGQQVTLRCSSQSGHNTVSWYQQALGQGPQFIFQYYREEENGRGNFPPRFSGLQFPNYSSELNVNALELDDSALYLCASSLGEVGTEAFFGQGTRLTVV.

A word on this clonotype: A much larger clone lies one base from this, so it may be a read error. The chain is built from TRBV10-3 and TRBJ2-3; D unresolved. V dropped 6 bases and J dropped 2 bases, with 3 bases sitting between them. The germline gives CDR1 ENHRY, CDR2 SYGVKD. This CDR3 has 11 residues. CDR3 region: CAISPTDTQYF. The CDR3 DNA follows: TGTGCCATCAGCCCCACAGATACGCAGTATTTT.

This clonotype occurred once. The chain is built from TRBV12-3 or TRBV12-4 and TRBJ2-3, with D possibly being TRBD2 (5 bases). The CDR3 totals 14 residues. Trimming removed 1 base from V and 4 bases from J, with 9 bases in between. The CDR3 bases are TGTGCCAGCAGTTTAGGGCCGGGATCAGATACGCAGTATTTT. Protein sequence: CASSLGPGSDTQYF.

This clonotype occurred once. V and J are TRBV6-2 or TRBV6-3 and TRBJ2-7; possibly TRBD1 for D (5 bases). CDR1 MNHEY and CDR2 SVGEGT come from the germline V gene. Trimming took off 8 bases at V and 2 bases at J, with 10 bases between the two ends. CDR3 length equals 12 residues. CDR3 DNA sequence: TGTGCCAGCGGCGACAGCCCCTACGAGCAGTACTTC. It codes for CASGDSPYEQYF.

On this clonotype itself: A read error may explain this, as a much larger clone is one base away. The chain couples TRBV12-3 or TRBV12-4 to TRBJ1-3, with D possibly being TRBD1 (5 bases). The CDR3 length is 16 residues. Here the CDR3 reads CASRRGTYGSENTIYF. The DNA of the CDR3 is TGTGCCAGCAGGCGCGGGACTTACGGCTCTGAAAACACCATATATTTT.

This chain connects TRBV10-3 to TRBJ2-1; D uncertain. There are 11 residues in the CDR3. Trimming left V 3 bases short and J 7 bases short, with 4 bases between. Germline CDR1 and CDR2: ENHRY and SYGVKD. CDR3 amino acids: CAISDLNEQFF. The CDR3, as DNA: TGTGCCATCAGTGACCTTAATGAGCAGTTCTTC.

The chain uses TRBV2 and TRBJ2-2; 12 positions match TRBD1. The CDR3 sequence is 14 residues long. Trimming removed 6 bases from V and 8 bases from J; junction bases left unmatched: 4. The germline gives CDR1 SNHLY, CDR2 FYNNEI. The CDR3 coding sequence is TGTGCCAGCAGAGGGACAGGGGGCCTGGGGGAGCTGTTTTTT. Protein product: CASRGTGGLGELFF.

The genes are TRBV27 and TRBJ1-1, with 7 bases fitting TRBD1. The germline V gene encodes CDR1 MNHEY and CDR2 SMNVEV (reference sequence). The CDR3 has 15 amino acids. J gave up 5 bases and V 4 bases, and 10 bases lay outside the gene matches. CDR3 region: CASSSVQGGNTEAFF. For the CDR3, the DNA is TGTGCCAGCAGTTCGGTGCAGGGGGGTAATACTGAAGCTTTCTTT.

In its sample, this clonotype was seen a few times. The V call is TRBV24-1, the J call TRBJ2-3, with a possible D match to TRBD1 (7 bases). The germline CDR1 and CDR2 sequences are KGHDR and SFDVKD. The CDR3 is made up of 17 amino acids. The V and J ends lost 10 bases and 4 bases respectively, with 26 bases between them. For the CDR3, the DNA is TGTGCCACGGAAGGCATGCGGGACAGCAAAAATCCAGATACGCAGTATTTT. Protein product: CATEGMRDSKNPDTQYF.

The J gene is TRBJ2-3, the V gene TRBV6-2 or TRBV6-3, with D possibly matching TRBD2 (6 bases). V lost 5 bases and J 2 bases, leaving 17 bases between the germline ends. The CDR3 runs 16 residues. Germline V gene lookup returns CDR1 MNHEY and CDR2 SVGEGT. CDR3 in amino acids: CASSTTRGSLTDTQYF. The CDR3 DNA reads as TGTGCCAGCAGTACCACTCGGGGGTCTCTCACAGATACGCAGTATTTT.

The gene calls are TRBV5-5 and TRBJ2-3; D gene uncertain. Looked up from germline, CDR1 is SGHKS and CDR2 is YYEKEE (reference sequence). V was trimmed by 0 bases and J by 6 bases, leaving 8 bases between them. There are 13 residues in the CDR3. The CDR3 sequence is CASSLGHGDTQYF. The CDR3 DNA sequence: TGTGCCAGCAGCTTGGGTCATGGTGATACGCAGTATTTT.

CDR3 sequence: CASSGPGQTLDNEQFF. CDR3 DNA sequence: TGTGCCAGCAGCGGACCGGGACAGACATTAGACAATGAGCAGTTCTTC. This chain uses TRBV7-8 with TRBJ2-1, with 7 bases lining up with TRBD1. Per the germline V gene, CDR1 is SGHVS and CDR2 is FQNEAQ. The CDR3 extends over 16 amino acids. Germline trimming cut 5 bases from V and 5 bases from J; bases unmatched to any gene: 12.

V and J are TRBV12-3 or TRBV12-4 and TRBJ2-1; TRBD1 aligns across 8 bases. The trim removed 6 bases at V and 0 bases at J, leaving 10 bases unmatched. CDR3 length: 17 residues. CDR3 nucleotides: TGTGCCAGCAGCCGTCCCGGGACAGGTAGCTCCTACAATGAGCAGTTCTTC. Protein product: CASSRPGTGSSYNEQFF.